The next 6 T cell receptor beta chains were all read from a single sample in a study of CD8+ T cells in alopecia areata. As for treatment: oral pan-JAK inhibitor, 5-10 mg twice daily. Extracted RNA was reverse transcribed into cDNA, the sequencing template. Using immunoSEQ multiplex PCR, the repertoire was profiled, and TCRdb retains in-frame clones only, with some absent. The sample records under 200,000 clones, approximately 60% being singletons. The sequencing here drew on CD4+ T cells sorted from blood, taken at week 24, from a patient treated with tofacitinib. Receptors were obtained from a human donor with alopecia areata.

The J gene is TRBJ1-5, the V gene TRBV27; no clear D. The germline gives CDR1 MNHEY, CDR2 SMNVEV (reference sequence). V was clipped by 3 bases and J by 3 bases, with 6 bases between them. The CDR3 contains 13 residues. The CDR3 coding sequence is TGTGCCAGCAGTTTTCAGATCAATCAGCCCCAGCATTTT. This sequence encodes CASSFQINQPQHF.

This sequence joins TRBV30 and TRBJ2-7, with TRBD1 identical over 8 bases. V gave up 0 bases and J gave up 2 bases; unmatched junction bases: 6. The CDR3 runs 15 residues. CDR1 GTSNPN and CDR2 SVGIG come from the germline V gene (reference sequence). The CDR3: CAWSVEARGPYEQYF. The CDR3, as DNA: TGTGCCTGGAGTGTGGAGGCCAGGGGGCCCTACGAGCAGTACTTC.

This rearrangement joins TRBV29-1 to TRBJ2-7; TRBD1 agrees at 11 bases. The ends lost 2 bases at V and 2 bases at J; junction bases unmatched: 2. CDR1 and CDR2 (germline): SQVTM, ANQGSEA. There are 14 residues in the CDR3. The CDR3 sequence is CSVEMGQGAYEQYF. CDR3 DNA sequence: TGCAGCGTTGAAATGGGACAGGGGGCCTACGAGCAGTACTTC.

This chain joins TRBV7-9 and TRBJ2-7; D gene uncertain. Germline CDR1 SEHNR, CDR2 FQNEAQ (reference sequence). The germline V and J ends were trimmed by 7 bases and 2 bases, with 9 bases remaining between them. CDR3 size: 12 residues. Here the CDR3 reads CASTPGTYEQYF. CDR3 DNA sequence: TGTGCCAGCACCCCCGGCACCTACGAGCAGTACTTC.

This clone was recorded a few times. Distinct nucleotide sequences in the sample also encode this CDR3. The CDR3 DNA follows: TGCAGCGTTGATAGGAACACCGGGGAGCTGTTTTTT. Protein: CSVDRNTGELFF. The gene calls are TRBV29-1 and TRBJ2-2; D unresolved. Germline V CDR1 and CDR2: SQVTM, ANQGSEA. This CDR3 contains 12 residues. V was cut by 3 bases and J by 1 base, with 3 bases left in between.

The rearrangement joins TRBV19 to TRBJ1-6, with 7 bases matching TRBD1. J lost 6 bases, V lost 5 bases, and 7 bases had no gene match. The CDR3 extends over 15 amino acids. CDR1 is LNHDA, CDR2 SQIVND, per germline (reference sequence). The CDR3 loop reads CASSPTGVGNSPLHF. In DNA, the CDR3 is TGTGCCAGTAGTCCTACAGGGGTAGGTAATTCACCCCTCCACTTT. The full variable domain, rest sourced from reference TRBV19 and TRBJ1-6, is DGGITQSPKYLFRKEGQNVTLSCEQNLNHDAMYWYRQDPGQGLRLIYYSQIVNDFQKGDIAEGYSVSREKKESFPLTVTSAQKNPTAFYLCASSPTGVGNSPLHFGNGTRLTVT.